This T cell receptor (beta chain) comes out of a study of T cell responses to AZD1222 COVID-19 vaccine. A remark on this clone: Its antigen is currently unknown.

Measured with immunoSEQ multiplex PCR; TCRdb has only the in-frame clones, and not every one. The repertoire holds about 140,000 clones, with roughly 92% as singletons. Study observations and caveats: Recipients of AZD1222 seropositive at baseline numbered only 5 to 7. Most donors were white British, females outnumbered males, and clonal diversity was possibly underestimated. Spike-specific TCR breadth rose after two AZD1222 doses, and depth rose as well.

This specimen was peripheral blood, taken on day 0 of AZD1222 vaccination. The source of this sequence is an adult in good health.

The CDR3 DNA follows: TGCGCCAGCAGCCAAGATGGGGGTTACGGCCAAGAGACCCAGTACTTC. Residues: CASSQDGGYGQETQYF. The chain links TRBV4-1 to TRBJ2-5; either TRBD1 or TRBD2 may fit D (5 bases each). The CDR3 has 16 amino acids. V lost 0 bases to trimming and J lost 1 base, with 12 bases between them. CDR1 and CDR2 from the germline V gene are MGHRA and YSYEKL.